Sequencing of this T cell receptor beta chain was carried out in a study of CD8 T cells in ankylosing spondylitis. TCRdb re-called the 5' RACE reads with MiXCR, one entry per CDR3 protein. Here the sample spans around 540,000 distinct CDR3 sequences, approximately 11% being singletons. This clonotype was observed a handful of times. Its antigen is undetermined. CDR1 is SQVTM, CDR2 ANQGSEA, per germline. The CDR3 is made up of 12 amino acids. V lost 0 bases, J lost 8 bases, and 0 bases stayed unmatched. Overall study results and limits: Clones linked to disease were reported to show significant enrichment in matched ankylosing spondylitis synovial fluid. Earlier literature documents some of the motif variants in reactive arthritis synovial fluid and blood. Seemingly distinctive of ankylosing spondylitis blood was a TCR beta motif formed by eight highly homologous variants.

Input material: blood, either unsorted or a sorted T cell fraction (not recorded which). The V and J genes are TRBV29-1 and TRBJ2-1, with TRBD1 matching 8 bases. The receptor comes from a male donor with ankylosing spondylitis. The CDR3, as DNA: TGCAGCGTTGAAGAGACAGGGGATGAGCAGTTCTTC. Protein: CSVEETGDEQFF.